A single sample is the source of the 2 T cell receptor beta chains below, sequenced in a study of blood T cell dynamics during melanoma immunotherapy. Generated by immunoSEQ multiplex PCR, the TCRdb table keeps only in-frame clones and is missing some. The sample includes roughly 7,000 clones, approximately 81% of them seen just once. This sample's time point: week 3, after first cycle of checkpoint inhibitor. This specimen was blood, taken from a patient treated with checkpoint blockade. These receptors were obtained from a human donor with melanoma. Some clones in this sample may be carry-over from other donors' samples.

The chain carries TRBV4-3 and TRBJ1-1, with D possibly being TRBD1 (5 bases). V was clipped by 4 bases and J by 6 bases, with 18 bases between them. There are 15 residues in the CDR3. Per the germline V gene, CDR1 is LGHNA and CDR2 is YSLEER. CDR3 region: CASSLTSGFAAEAFF. The DNA for the CDR3 is TGCGCCAGCAGCCTAACCTCAGGGTTCGCGGCTGAAGCTTTCTTT.

This rearrangement joins TRBV28 to TRBJ2-1; 9 bases map to TRBD2. V gave up 5 bases and J gave up 1 base; unmatched junction bases: 9. The length of the CDR3 is 17 residues. Germline V gene lookup returns CDR1 MDHEN and CDR2 SYDVKM. CDR3 nucleotide sequence: TGTGCCAGCAGTCTTAGCGGGAGCGGTGGGTCCTACAATGAGCAGTTCTTC. Translating it yields CASSLSGSGGSYNEQFF.